Presented here are 20 T cell receptor beta chains from one specimen sequenced in a study of T cell responses to AZD1222 COVID-19 vaccine. Sequenced by immunoSEQ multiplex PCR; TCRdb stores in-frame clones only, minus some. Of roughly 120,000 clones listed, about 91% are singletons. The material sequenced was peripheral blood, taken 28 days after the second AZD1222 dose. These receptors all stem from an adult who received the AZD1222 COVID-19 vaccine.

In DNA, the CDR3 is TGTGCCAGTAGTATGTCCCAGGGGGCTTCCTACAATGAGCAGTTCTTC. It translates to CASSMSQGASYNEQFF. The rearrangement uses TRBV19 and TRBJ2-1; 8 bases match TRBD1. The ends lost 3 bases at V and 1 base at J; junction bases unmatched: 5. CDR3 length: 16 residues. Germline V gene lookup returns CDR1 LNHDA and CDR2 SQIVND (reference sequence).

V and J are TRBV28 and TRBJ2-2, with D unresolved. The CDR3 extends over 14 amino acids. Germline V gene data show CDR1 as MDHEN and CDR2 as SYDVKM. V dropped 3 bases and J dropped 1 base, with 6 bases sitting between them. For the CDR3, the DNA is TGTGCCAGCAGTTTTGCAGGGAACACCGGGGAGCTGTTTTTT. This codes for CASSFAGNTGELFF.

There are a few counts of this clone. This chain links TRBV5-1 with TRBJ1-2; 7 nucleotides agree with TRBD1. The length of the CDR3 is 15 residues. The ends lost 1 base at V and 6 bases at J; junction bases unmatched: 9. CDR1 and CDR2 from the germline V gene are SGHRS and YFSETQ. CDR3 sequence (DNA): TGCGCCAGCAGCTTGAGGGCGGCAGGGGGAAATGGCTACACCTTC. It is translated as CASSLRAAGGNGYTF.

The chain joins TRBV9 to TRBJ2-3; unclear D gene. The germline V gene has CDR1 SGDLS and CDR2 YYNGEE. Trimming pared 0 bases from V and 0 bases from J, leaving 14 bases between. This CDR3 has 17 amino acids. DNA of the CDR3: TGTGCCAGCAGCGTAGGGGGTATGGGAAGAAGCACAGATACGCAGTATTTT. Translating gives CASSVGGMGRSTDTQYF. The complete variable domain, with remaining parts taken from reference TRBV9 and TRBJ2-3, reads DSGVTQTPKHLITATGQRVTLRCSPRSGDLSVYWYQQSLDQGLQFLIQYYNGEERAKGNILERFSAQQFPDLHSELNLSSLELGDSALYFCASSVGGMGRSTDTQYFGPGTRLTVL.

The chain carries TRBV30 and TRBJ2-7; TRBD2 aligns across 8 bases. Per the germline V gene, CDR1 is GTSNPN and CDR2 is SVGIG (reference sequence). V gave up 2 bases and J gave up 10 bases; unmatched junction bases: 19. This CDR3 contains 16 residues. CDR3 sequence: CAWSNLKLTGLDLQYF. DNA of the CDR3: TGTGCCTGGAGTAATCTTAAGCTTACGGGACTAGATTTACAGTACTTC.

The V and J genes are TRBV7-9 and TRBJ2-7; D remains ambiguous. Germline CDR1 and CDR2: SEHNR and FQNEAQ (reference sequence). CDR3 length: 12 amino acids. Trimming removed 6 bases from V and 3 bases from J, with 9 bases in between. CDR3 bases: TGTGCCAGCAGGGGTCTGGGCTACGAGCAGTACTTC. This codes for CASRGLGYEQYF.

The rearrangement links TRBV28 to TRBJ2-5; tentatively, D is TRBD1 or TRBD2 (5 bases each). V was clipped by 4 bases and J by 3 bases, with 12 bases between them. Germline-derived CDR1 and CDR2 are MDHEN and SYDVKM. The CDR3 loop spans 14 amino acids. CDR3 sequence: CASSSQGVKETQYF. The CDR3 bases are TGTGCCAGCAGTTCGCAGGGAGTGAAAGAGACCCAGTACTTC.

This clone was seen just once. This chain joins TRBV7-7 and TRBJ2-5; TRBD2 is a possible D gene (6 bases). Germline V gives CDR1 SSHAT, CDR2 FNYEAQ (reference sequence). This CDR3 is built from 16 residues. Trimming took 5 bases from V and 5 from J, leaving 21 bases between them. The CDR3 region is CASSPHMGLSEETQYF. CDR3 sequence (DNA): TGTGCCAGCAGCCCCCATATGGGACTCTCGGAGGAGACCCAGTACTTC.

This rearrangement joins TRBV5-1 to TRBJ2-7; 8 bases fit TRBD2. Germline CDR1 and CDR2: SGHRS and YFSETQ. With 3 bases clipped from V and 2 bases from J, the junction kept 13 bases outside the gene matches. The CDR3 contains 17 residues. The CDR3 here is CASSWGLGGRLTYEQYF. The CDR3 bases are TGCGCCAGCAGCTGGGGTTTAGGCGGGAGGCTTACCTACGAGCAGTACTTC.

A single count supports this clone. At one of its ends the junction is not consistent with the germline gene, which may arise from a read error. V and J are TRBV7-7 and TRBJ2-1, with 14 bases that match TRBD2. The length of the CDR3 is 15 residues. Germline-derived CDR1 and CDR2 are SSHAT and FNYEAQ (reference sequence). The CDR3 spells CASSSGLAGAGEQFF. CDR3 coding DNA: TGTGCTAGCAGCTCGGGACTAGCGGGAGCAGGCGAGCAGTTCTTC. Variable domain in full (rest from reference TRBV7-7 and TRBJ2-1): GAGVSQSPRYKVTKRGQDVTLRCDPISSHATLYWYQQALGQGPEFLTYFNYEAQPDKSGLPSDRFSAERPEGSISTLTIQRTEQRDSAMYRCASSSGLAGAGEQFFGPGTRLTVL.

This sequence joins TRBV7-2 and TRBJ1-2, with 8 bases fitting TRBD1. The CDR3 is 13 residues long. V shed 6 bases and J 4 bases; nucleotides not matched to a gene: 4. CDR1 SGHTA and CDR2 FQGNSA come from the germline V gene. The CDR3 bases are TGTGCCAGCAGTCGACAGGGGCTCTATGGCTACACCTTC. This codes for CASSRQGLYGYTF.

The genes are TRBV5-1 and TRBJ2-6; 7 nucleotides agree with TRBD2. V shed 1 base, J shed 0 bases, and the junction held 4 bases outside the gene matches. Germline CDR1 and CDR2: SGHRS and YFSETQ. There are 17 residues in the CDR3. CDR3 protein: CASSLMGGNSGANVLTF. CDR3 nucleotide sequence: TGCGCCAGCAGCTTGATGGGAGGGAACTCTGGGGCCAACGTCCTGACTTTC.

The chain carries TRBV18 and TRBJ1-4; maybe TRBD1 (5 bases). CDR1 is KGHSH, CDR2 LQKENI, per germline. Trimming cost V 2 bases and J 8 bases, with 15 bases left between them. The CDR3 length is 15 residues. The CDR3: CASSPFEGAQEKLFF. In DNA form, the CDR3 reads TGTGCCAGCTCACCATTTGAAGGGGCGCAAGAAAAACTGTTTTTT. The variable domain in full, with the rest retrieved from reference TRBV18 and TRBJ1-4, is NAGVMQNPRHLVRRRGQEARLRCSPMKGHSHVYWYRQLPEEGLKFMVYLQKENIIDESGMPKERFSAEFPKEGPSILRIQQVVRGDSAAYFCASSPFEGAQEKLFFGSGTQLSVL.

The gene calls are TRBV27 and TRBJ2-2; 9 nucleotides align to TRBD2. CDR1 and CDR2 (germline): MNHEY, SMNVEV (reference sequence). The CDR3 contains 15 residues. Losses at the gene ends were 6 bases for V and 0 bases for J; bases not matched to a gene: 2. CDR3 in DNA: TGTGCCAGCAGAGCGGGAGGAGCGAACACCGGGGAGCTGTTTTTT. Encoded protein: CASRAGGANTGELFF.

The gene calls are TRBV20-1 and TRBJ2-1, with 10 bases aligning to TRBD2. This CDR3 comprises 17 residues. Trimming took 3 bases from V and 4 from J; bases not matched to a gene: 12. The germline gives CDR1 DFQATT, CDR2 SNEGSKA (reference sequence). The CDR3 DNA reads TGCAGTGCTAGTGTAGCGGGAGGTGCCAATAAATACAATGAGCAGTTCTTC. Amino acids: CSASVAGGANKYNEQFF.

This chain connects TRBV27 to TRBJ1-6; 10 bases fit TRBD1. The CDR3 has 18 amino acids. Germline V gene data show CDR1 as MNHEY and CDR2 as SMNVEV (reference sequence). V lost 5 bases to trimming and J lost 0 bases; unmatched junction nucleotides: 7. CDR3 bases: TGTGCCAGCAGTCCTGGACAGGGGGTCCTCTCCTATAATTCACCCCTCCACTTT. This sequence encodes CASSPGQGVLSYNSPLHF.

The chain couples TRBV9 to TRBJ1-4; D remains unclear. The germline CDR1 and CDR2 sequences are SGDLS and YYNGEE. This CDR3 contains 16 residues. The V and J ends lost 4 bases and 3 bases respectively, with 16 bases between them. CDR3 DNA: TGTGCCAGCAGCCCCGAGAGTGGAGTCGCTAATGAAAAACTGTTTTTT. Translating gives CASSPESGVANEKLFF.

This clone was observed a single time. V gene TRBV24-1 combines with J gene TRBJ2-3; D not resolved. The V and J ends lost 1 base and 6 bases respectively, with 4 bases between them. Germline CDR1 and CDR2: KGHDR and SFDVKD. The CDR3 runs 12 residues. In DNA, the CDR3 is TGTGCCACCAGTGATTTTCGGGATACGCAGTATTTT. Amino acid sequence: CATSDFRDTQYF.

The chain couples TRBV5-1 to TRBJ2-7; 12 bases line up with TRBD1. The germline V gene has CDR1 SGHRS and CDR2 YFSETQ. V gave up 4 bases and J gave up 4 bases; unmatched junction bases: 3. The CDR3 sequence is 14 residues long. The CDR3 sequence: CASSGDRGLYEQYF. Here the CDR3 DNA reads TGCGCCAGCAGCGGGGACAGGGGGCTATACGAGCAGTACTTC.

The genes are TRBV6-5 and TRBJ2-1, with D perhaps matching TRBD2 (5 bases). This CDR3 has 15 residues. CDR1 and CDR2 from the germline V gene are MNHEY and SVGAGI. Between the trimmed V and J ends, which lost 0 bases and 2 bases, there was a span of 8 bases. CDR3 loop: CASSYSSGTYNEQFF. CDR3 coding DNA: TGTGCCAGCAGTTACTCGAGCGGTACCTACAATGAGCAGTTCTTC.